The T cell receptor beta chain under discussion was sequenced for a study of identical twins. The table lists this clonotype with many counts. Antigen: not known. CDR3 length: 14 amino acids. The V gene end was trimmed by 6 bases and the J gene end by 0 bases; junction bases not matched to a gene: 6. Germline V CDR1 and CDR2: DFQATT, SNEGSKA (reference sequence). Study results and limitations: Analyses of zero insertions could be partly confounded by invariant MAIT and iNKT cells.

TCRdb re-derived calls from the 5' RACE reads in MiXCR, one entry per CDR3 protein. This sample carries around 200,000 distinct CDR3 sequences, roughly 10% of them seen once, and the ten largest clones take about 5.5%. The receptor comes from a woman aged 18-29 years in good health. Sequenced sample: memory (CD45RO+) T cells sorted from blood. V and J are TRBV20-1 and TRBJ2-3; 7 positions agree with TRBD1. The CDR3 region has the DNA TGCAGTGCGGCACAGGGGTTTAGCACAGATACGCAGTATTTT. This encodes CSAAQGFSTDTQYF.